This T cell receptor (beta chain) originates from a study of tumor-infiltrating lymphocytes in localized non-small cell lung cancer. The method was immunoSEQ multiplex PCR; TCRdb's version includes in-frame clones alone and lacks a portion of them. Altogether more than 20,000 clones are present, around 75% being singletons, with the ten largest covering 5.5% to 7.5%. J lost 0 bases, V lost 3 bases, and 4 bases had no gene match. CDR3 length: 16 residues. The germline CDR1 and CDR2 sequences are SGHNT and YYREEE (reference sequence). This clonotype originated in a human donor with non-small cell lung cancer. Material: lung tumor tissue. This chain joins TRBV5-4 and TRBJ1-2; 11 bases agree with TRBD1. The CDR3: CASSSGQGAANYGYTF. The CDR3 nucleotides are TGTGCCAGCAGCTCCGGACAGGGGGCTGCTAACTATGGCTACACCTTC.